This is a list of T cell receptor beta chains from one sample in a study of T-cell memory formation after mild COVID-19. TCRdb independently ran MiXCR on the 5' RACE reads; one entry per CDR3 protein. This repertoire shows roughly 370,000 distinct CDR3 sequences, about 15% found once; its top ten account for around a fifth. The sequencing sample was made of PBMCs or a T cell subset sorted from them (not recorded which). The receptors originated from a young man who had mild COVID-19 (a few samples of this study predate the infection). Cell type and time point are not known. Both conserved end residues are part of each CDR3. The D gene is left open where the match is weak. Part of the rows lack a size; the others show once, few, many or a class for expanded clones.

CDR3nt,CDR3aa,abundance,d_gene,v_gene,j_gene
TGTGCCAGCAGCTTAGTCGTGGGGGCGGGCACTGAAGCTTTCTTT,CASSLVVGAGTEAFF,few,NA,TRBV7-2,TRBJ1-1
TGCAGTGCTAGATATCACGCCATTCGCACTGAAGCTTTCTTT,CSARYHAIRTEAFF,NA,NA,TRBV20-1,TRBJ1-1
TGCGCCAGCAGCCAAAGATACACAGATACGCAGTATTTT,CASSQRYTDTQYF,few,NA,TRBV4-3,TRBJ2-3
TGTGCCAGTCGAATTTCAGGCTCGTGGGAGCAGTTCTTC,CASRISGSWEQFF,few,NA,TRBV19,TRBJ2-1
TGCGCCAGCAGCTTCATGTCTACAGATACGCAGTATTTT,CASSFMSTDTQYF,NA,NA,TRBV5-1,TRBJ2-3
TGCAGTCAGGCTAGCGGGGTTGACAATGAGCAGTTCTTC,CSQASGVDNEQFF,NA,TRBD2,TRBV20-1,TRBJ2-1
TGTGCCAGCAGCCGTGACAGATACCGGGGGCTGTTTTTT,CASSRDRYRGLFF,few,NA,TRBV5-5,TRBJ2-2
TGTGCCAGCAGCTCCTCATACAGCACAGATACGCAGTATTTT,CASSSSYSTDTQYF,NA,NA,TRBV11-2,TRBJ2-3
TGTGCCAGCAGCTTAGTAGGACCTCCTAGTGAGCAGTTCTTC,CASSLVGPPSEQFF,NA,NA,TRBV7-9,TRBJ2-1
TGTGCCACCGGCGGGCAGGGGTCGGTCACTGAAGCTTTCTTT,CATGGQGSVTEAFF,few,NA,TRBV5-4,TRBJ1-1
TGCGCCAGCAGCCACCGAGCGGGGGACAATGAGCAGTTCTTC,CASSHRAGDNEQFF,few,TRBD2,TRBV4-3,TRBJ2-1
TGCAGCGTTGCTTTCGACACTGAAGCTTTCTTT,CSVAFDTEAFF,once,NA,TRBV29-1,TRBJ1-1
TGTGCCAGCAGTTTCTCCGAGGGGTTCAATCAGCCCCAGCATTTT,CASSFSEGFNQPQHF,few,NA,TRBV28,TRBJ1-5
TGTGCCAGCAGCTTGGGACAGGGGGCTCGTGGCTACACCTTC,CASSLGQGARGYTF,few,TRBD1,TRBV5-4,TRBJ1-2
TGCGCCAGCAGCTTGGCCGGGACAAAGTTTGGTTCACCCCTCCACTTT,CASSLAGTKFGSPLHF,NA,NA,TRBV5-1,TRBJ1-6
TGCGCCAGCAGCCAAGGAACTCGCTCCTACAATGAGCAGTTCTTC,CASSQGTRSYNEQFF,NA,NA,TRBV4-3,TRBJ2-1
TGTGCCAGCAGTAACAGGGGCTATGGCTACACCTTC,CASSNRGYGYTF,many,TRBD1,TRBV12-3/TRBV12-4,TRBJ1-2
TGTGCCAGCACTAACTTCAACGTCCTGACTTTC,CASTNFNVLTF,few,NA,TRBV12-3/TRBV12-4,TRBJ2-6
TGTGCCAGCAGCTTCGACGACAGGGCACCCTACGAGCAGTACTTC,CASSFDDRAPYEQYF,NA,TRBD1,TRBV7-2,TRBJ2-7
TGTGCCAGCAGCCCATGGGGGGACGGAAACACCATATATTTT,CASSPWGDGNTIYF,few,NA,TRBV7-2,TRBJ1-3
TGTGCCAGCAGCAATGGACCGAGTACTAGCAATCAGCCCCAGCATTTT,CASSNGPSTSNQPQHF,few,NA,TRBV7-9,TRBJ1-5
TGCGCCAGCAGTGTACAGGGGACCAATGAGCAGTTCTTC,CASSVQGTNEQFF,NA,TRBD1,TRBV10-2,TRBJ2-1
TGTGCCAGCAGCTTGGCGGGACCCCAGGGCGGGGAGCTGTTTTTT,CASSLAGPQGGELFF,many,NA,TRBV7-3,TRBJ2-2
TGTGCCAGCTCACCATCTCGCAGTAGGCACACAGATACGCAGTATTTT,CASSPSRSRHTDTQYF,NA,NA,TRBV18,TRBJ2-3
TGCGCCAGCAGCCCGGACAGGGTTCGGGAGCAGTTCTTC,CASSPDRVREQFF,many,TRBD1,TRBV5-1,TRBJ2-1
TGTGCCAGCACCCCCCGCGGGGGCGAATCCGGGGAGCTGTTTTTT,CASTPRGGESGELFF,NA,NA,TRBV12-3/TRBV12-4,TRBJ2-2
TGTGCCAGTAGGGAGGGGGGGTCGAATGAGCAGTTCTTC,CASREGGSNEQFF,NA,NA,TRBV19,TRBJ2-1
TGCGCCAGCAGCCTAGGGACAAGCTATGGCTACACCTTC,CASSLGTSYGYTF,few,NA,TRBV5-1,TRBJ1-2
TGTGCCAGCAGCACCGACAGGGGAAATGAGCAGTTCTTC,CASSTDRGNEQFF,few,TRBD1,TRBV11-2,TRBJ2-1
TGTGCCAGCACTGAGACTAGCGGGGGGGCAAATGAGCAGTTCTTC,CASTETSGGANEQFF,many,TRBD2,TRBV12-3/TRBV12-4,TRBJ2-1
TGCGCCAGCAGCCCGACGGACAGGGCCTACGAGCAGTACTTC,CASSPTDRAYEQYF,NA,TRBD1,TRBV4-3,TRBJ2-7
TGCAGTGCGCTTAGGGAGACCCAGTACTTC,CSALRETQYF,many,NA,TRBV20-1,TRBJ2-5
TGTGCCAGCAGCCAAGGACAGGGGGGGACCCAGTACTTC,CASSQGQGGTQYF,NA,TRBD1,TRBV14,TRBJ2-5
TGCGCCAGCAGCTCGGGGGGACAGTCAGATACGCAGTATTTT,CASSSGGQSDTQYF,NA,NA,TRBV5-1,TRBJ2-3
TGTGCCAGCAGGCAGAGGACTAGCGGGGGGTATGAGCAGTTCTTC,CASRQRTSGGYEQFF,NA,TRBD2,TRBV6-1,TRBJ2-1
TGTGCCAGCAGCCTTCGGGACGGCTCCAGGCCCTCTAGCACAGATACGCAGTATTTT,CASSLRDGSRPSSTDTQYF,NA,NA,TRBV7-2,TRBJ2-3
TGCAGTGCCCAATTCTCGACAGGGCTATCCTACGAGCAGTACTTC,CSAQFSTGLSYEQYF,NA,TRBD1,TRBV20-1,TRBJ2-7
TGCGCCAGCAGCTTGGTGGGACAGGGATATAACATTCAGTACTTC,CASSLVGQGYNIQYF,few,TRBD1,TRBV5-1,TRBJ2-4
TGCGCCAGCAGCCAGGATCCGGGACATGGGTACAATGAGCAGTTCTTC,CASSQDPGHGYNEQFF,many,NA,TRBV5-1,TRBJ2-1